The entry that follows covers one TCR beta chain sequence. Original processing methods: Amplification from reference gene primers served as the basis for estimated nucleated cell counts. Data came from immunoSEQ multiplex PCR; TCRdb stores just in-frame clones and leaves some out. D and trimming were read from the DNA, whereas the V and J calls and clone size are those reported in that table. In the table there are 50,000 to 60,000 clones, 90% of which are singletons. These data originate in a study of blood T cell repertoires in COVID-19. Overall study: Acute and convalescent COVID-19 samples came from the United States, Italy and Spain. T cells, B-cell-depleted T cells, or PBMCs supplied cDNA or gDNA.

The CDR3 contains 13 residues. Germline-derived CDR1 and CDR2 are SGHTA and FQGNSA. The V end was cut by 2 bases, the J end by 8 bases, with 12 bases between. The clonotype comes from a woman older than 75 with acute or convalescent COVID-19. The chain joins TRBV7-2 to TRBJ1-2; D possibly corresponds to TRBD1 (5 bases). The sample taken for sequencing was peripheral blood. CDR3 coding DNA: TGTGCCAGCAGCTTACAAGGGGATGGAGGCTACACCTTC. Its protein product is CASSLQGDGGYTF.